This record covers a single T cell receptor beta chain. This clonotype was observed at least ten times. No antigen is known for it. Base qualities are not recorded, but no much larger clone differs from it by a single base. From the cysteine up to the phenylalanine, the CDR3 has a length of 13 residues. The read is trimmed to its CDR3 DNA, 39 bases read in frame from base 1. V lost 5 bases and J lost 7 bases, and the count of bases not matched to a germline gene is 6. CDR1 and CDR2, looked up from the germline V gene, are SGHAT and FQNNGV. The sample comes from a study of HIV-infected patients and healthy controls (dated by TCRdb to the mid-2010s). The receptor library was made with 5' RACE. Instrument on record: Illumina MiSeq. TCRdb itself trimmed the public reads at Q25 with fastp, ran MiXCR and retained productive beta chains. CDR3 protein sequences are deduplicated, and each keeps its most common genes and DNA. The sample table holds 55,000 to 70,000 distinct CDR3 sequences, of which 15% to 20% were seen once. The leading ten clones occupy over 1.1% of the sample.

This receptor was taken from a human donor in good health. The V and J segments used are TRBV11-2 and TRBJ2-7; 9 of the junction bases match TRBD1. What was sequenced was CD4+ T cells from blood. CDR3 reads: CASSRDRAGEQYF. The DNA sequence reads TGTGCCAGCAGCCGGGACAGGGCTGGGGAGCAGTACTTC.